Reported below is one T cell receptor beta chain. The specificity of this receptor is unknown. Within one base of it there is no much larger clone, and no base qualities were kept. The TCR beta CDR3 regions were amplified from the RNA transcripts. The first round of RT-PCR for the TCR CDR3 was performed with the HTBI primer set and the Qiagen OneStep RT-PCR kit. Libraries were constructed in a second round of multiplex PCR, after which size selection and purification were carried out. Sequencing of the libraries was done on an Illumina HiSeq2000 using paired-end 100 bp reads. The original methods were these. SOAPnuke was used to process the raw data, removing reads that contained adapters or uncalled bases, had a mean Phred below 15, or lacked an exact match to the constant primer or identifier. COPE v1.2.5 was used to merge the high-quality paired reads, and each unique nucleotide sequence was defined as a clonotype. MiTCR v1.1 was used to align the clonotypes against IMGT TRBV, TRBD and TRBJ reference segments. Only V-J combinations with frequency above 0.0001, covering about 99% of repertoires, were analysed. A TCS score was defined as the ratio of F50 (clonal expansion) to E x V (chaos), with BLOSUM62-based TCRdist applied between CDR3 peptides within each V-J. Welch's t-statistics and random forest reduced roughly 530 V-J features to fewer than 15, which were used in a naive Bayes classifier (R e1071). TCRdb took the public reads, trimmed them with fastp at Q25, ran MiXCR for clone calling and kept in-frame beta chains. Under each unique CDR3 protein, matching rows form one entry showing the most common genes and DNA. The V and J calls and clone size are TCRdb's, not the authors'. Recorded for this sample are around 300,000 distinct CDR3 sequences; roughly 20% of them occurred a single time. Under 45% of the sample is held by the ten biggest clonotypes.

This record belongs to a study of T cells in Graves' hyperthyroidism and ophthalmopathy (dated by TCRdb to the late 2010s). Some background on the complete study: Peripheral blood samples were taken at the time of initial diagnosis, prior to any treatment. To identify TCR V-J signatures that set the groups apart, the researchers used a discovery cohort of 95 to 100 patients, made up of approximately 43 with Graves' ophthalmopathy and 57 with stable Graves' hyperthyroidism. Whether ophthalmopathy could be predicted prospectively was tested in an independent validation cohort made up of roughly 19 hyperthyroidism patients plus 17 patients who later progressed to ophthalmopathy. The roughly 94 discovery patients were randomly split 7:3 into training and test sets. Thyroid tissue and blood T-cell repertoires from over 5 Graves' hyperthyroidism patients were also compared in the study. Once sampling was done, hyperthyroidism patients were given methimazole at a starting dose of 30 mg daily, whereas ophthalmopathy patients were given high-dose intravenous methylprednisolone. The paper describes TCR Vbeta CDR3 sequencing of around 140 peripheral blood samples, made up of roughly 45 ophthalmopathy patients, over 70 hyperthyroidism patients and 17 progressor patients. The research as a whole found: Ophthalmopathy was separated from stable hyperthyroidism by a 13 V-J signature model, with around 90% sensitivity and around 81% specificity obtained in cross-validation and 80%/75% obtained in testing. In validation, progression to ophthalmopathy was predicted by the model with 70.59% sensitivity and around 76% specificity, a median of about 6.4 months before onset. Blood samples also contained most of the expanded thyroid clonotypes (frequency above 0.001), which suggests that blood repertoires may reflect thyroid immune responses. Sample size was not statistically predetermined, and investigators were not blinded to group allocation.

Moderately to severely active disease, a Clinical Activity Score of at least 3, a NOSPECS grade of at least 4, and a duration under 3 months were present in ophthalmopathy patients. Exclusion was applied to patients with uncontrolled infections, other autoimmune diseases, pregnancy or lactation. Diagnoses were established on the basis of clinical symptoms, serum thyroxine and TRAb, thyroid ultrasound, and orbital computed tomography. PBMCs were separated from roughly 9.6 ml of fresh peripheral blood using Ficoll-Paque density gradient centrifugation. Trizol reagent was used to extract total RNA, and RNA quality was then checked on an Agilent 2100 Bioanalyzer. The sequencing input was blood. This clonotype originated in a man in his forties or fifties with Graves' ophthalmopathy.

CDR3 region: CASSGTSSLGQPQHF. The nucleotide sequence reads as follows: TGTGCCAGCAGTGGGACGTCCAGCCTTGGTCAGCCCCAGCATTTT. The rearranged segments are TRBV2 and TRBJ1-5; the D gene remains uncertain. The CDR3 starts with the cysteine, ends with the phenylalanine, and has 15 residues. The entry retains the CDR3 DNA only, 45 bases that are in frame from base 1. CDR1 SNHLY and CDR2 FYNNEI were looked up in the germline V gene. The V end loses 4 bases and the J end loses 6 bases, and a stretch of 16 bases separates them. The CDR3, completed at both ends by the reference TRBV2 and TRBJ1-5 genes, gives the full variable domain EPEVTQTPSHQVTQMGQEVILRCVPISNHLYFYWYRQILGQKVEFLVSFYNNEISEKSEIFDDQFSVERPDGSNFTLKIRSTKLEDSAMYFCASSGTSSLGQPQHFGDGTRLSIL.